This is a list of T cell receptor beta chains from one sample in a study of preoperative IRX-2 immunotherapy in early breast cancer. Profiled with immunoSEQ multiplex PCR; TCRdb holds only in-frame clones, not every one. The data contain roughly 27,000 clones, about 79% of them singletons. Sampling took place from a patient treated with IRX-2 immunotherapy. These receptors came from a human donor with breast cancer. Both conserved end residues are part of each CDR3. A D gene is named only where the DNA matches it firmly. Clone size, where shown, is once, few, many, or a class for clones that have expanded.

- | 16 | TRBJ2-7 | TRBV11-3 | - | CASSTKADILHYEQYF | TGTGCCAGCAGCACGAAAGCTGATATACTTCACTACGAGCAGTACTTC
TRBD1 | 14 | TRBJ1-1 | TRBV30 | - | CAWSKDRGNTEAFF | TGTGCCTGGAGCAAGGACAGGGGGAACACTGAAGCTTTCTTT
- | 16 | TRBJ1-6 | TRBV4-1 | - | CASSHLGGSGNSPLHF | TGCGCCAGCAGCCATTTGGGGGGCTCTGGTAATTCACCCCTCCACTTT
- | 15 | TRBJ2-7 | TRBV11-3 | - | CASSQVRQSSYEQYF | TGTGCCAGCAGCCAAGTCCGACAGAGTTCCTACGAGCAGTACTTC
TRBD1 | 13 | TRBJ1-4 | TRBV19 | - | CASSPGGYEKLFF | TGTGCCAGTAGTCCAGGGGGCTATGAAAAACTGTTTTTT
TRBD1 | 13 | TRBJ1-4 | TRBV7-1 | - | CASSRTGYEKLFF | TGTGCCAGCAGCCGGACAGGGTATGAAAAACTGTTTTTT
TRBD1 | 16 | TRBJ2-7 | TRBV5-1 | - | CASSWGRDRVSYEQYF | TGCGCCAGCAGCTGGGGCAGGGACAGGGTCTCCTACGAGCAGTACTTC
- | 14 | TRBJ1-5 | TRBV6-8 | - | CASSPAGNNQPQHF | TGTGCCAGCAGTCCCGCGGGGAACAATCAGCCCCAGCATTTT
- | 16 | TRBJ2-2 | TRBV23-1 | - | CASSQDQYRETGELFF | TGCGCCAGCAGCCAAGATCAGTACCGGGAGACCGGGGAGCTGTTTTTT
- | 13 | TRBJ2-1 | TRBV6-8 | - | CASSYPGRDEQFF | TGTGCCAGCAGTTACCCCGGGAGAGATGAGCAGTTCTTC
TRBD1 | 15 | TRBJ1-1 | TRBV6-8 | few | CAIRAHGQGDTEAFF | TGTGCCATCAGAGCTCATGGACAGGGGGACACTGAAGCTTTCTTT
- | 18 | TRBJ2-6 | TRBV19 | - | CASTGRNPLFSGANVLTF | TGTGCCAGTACAGGGAGGAACCCTCTATTCTCTGGGGCCAACGTCCTGACTTTC
- | 13 | TRBJ1-5 | TRBV19 | - | CASSIWPNQPQHF | TGTGCCAGTAGTATATGGCCGAATCAGCCCCAGCATTTT
- | 14 | TRBJ2-3 | TRBV6-8 | - | CAIRGGKITDTQYF | TGTGCCATCCGAGGGGGAAAGATCACAGATACGCAGTATTTT
- | 15 | TRBJ1-4 | TRBV14 | - | CASSQGWPKNEKLFF | TGTGCCAGCAGCCAAGGTTGGCCGAAGAATGAAAAACTGTTTTTT
- | 14 | TRBJ2-3 | TRBV6-8 | once | CAITPNRELDTQYF | TGTGCCATCACCCCTAACCGGGAGTTAGATACGCAGTATTTT
- | 16 | TRBJ2-3 | TRBV18 | - | CASSPTILTATDTQYF | TGTGCCAGCTCACCAACGATCCTCACCGCCACAGATACGCAGTATTTT
- | 15 | TRBJ1-1 | TRBV11-3 | - | CASSPIRGMNTEAFF | TGTGCCAGCAGCCCGATTCGGGGCATGAACACTGAAGCTTTCTTT
- | 16 | TRBJ2-3 | TRBV19 | - | CASSIPGWSRTDTQYF | TGTGCCAGTAGTATACCGGGGTGGTCCAGGACAGATACGCAGTATTTT
TRBD2 | 17 | TRBJ2-2 | TRBV5-1 | - | CASSPRTSGGNTGELFF | TGCGCCAGCAGCCCGAGGACTAGCGGGGGTAACACCGGGGAGCTGTTTTTT
- | 13 | TRBJ1-1 | TRBV6-8 | few | CASRWTGNTEAFF | TGTGCCAGCAGATGGACGGGAAACACTGAAGCTTTCTTT
- | 13 | TRBJ1-1 | TRBV6-8 | - | CAAATRINTEAFF | TGTGCCGCTGCGACGCGGATTAACACTGAAGCTTTCTTT
- | 14 | TRBJ2-2 | TRBV6-8 | - | CASSARQYTGELFF | TGTGCCAGCAGCGCTCGACAGTACACCGGGGAGCTGTTTTTT
- | 15 | TRBJ2-1 | TRBV19 | - | CASSPPRDFLNEQFF | TGTGCCAGTAGTCCGCCCCGGGACTTCCTTAATGAGCAGTTCTTC
- | 17 | TRBJ2-2 | TRBV6-8 | - | CASTRGGSWRGTGELFF | TGTGCCAGCACCAGGGGCGGGAGTTGGCGAGGGACCGGGGAGCTGTTTTTT
- | 16 | TRBJ2-3 | TRBV6-8 | - | CAISTYKDSNTDTQYF | TGTGCCATCAGTACCTATAAGGACAGTAACACAGATACGCAGTATTTT
- | 15 | TRBJ1-2 | TRBV30 | - | CAWSVRRQVTYGYTF | TGTGCCTGGAGTGTACGACGACAGGTCACCTATGGCTACACCTTC
- | 15 | TRBJ2-1 | TRBV11-3 | - | CASSLGRGTYNEQFF | TGTGCCAGCAGCTTAGGCCGGGGCACCTACAATGAGCAGTTCTTC
TRBD2 | 14 | TRBJ2-1 | TRBV6-8 | - | CASSFSGSLNEQFF | TGTGCCAGCAGTTTTAGCGGGAGTCTGAATGAGCAGTTCTTC
TRBD2 | 16 | TRBJ2-2 | TRBV6-8 | - | CASMDVRGEMVGELFF | TGTGCCAGCATGGATGTGCGGGGGGAAATGGTCGGGGAGCTGTTTTTT
TRBD1 | 16 | TRBJ1-2 | TRBV19 | few | CASSFGTGGWGYGYTF | TGTGCCAGTAGTTTTGGGACAGGGGGCTGGGGCTATGGCTACACCTTC
- | 14 | TRBJ1-1 | TRBV14 | - | CASSGVIRSTEAFF | TGTGCCAGCAGCGGGGTTATAAGGAGCACTGAAGCTTTCTTT
- | 16 | TRBJ2-1 | TRBV11-3 | - | CASSLLWAGGGNEQFF | TGTGCCAGCAGCTTGTTATGGGCAGGGGGGGGAAATGAGCAGTTCTTC
- | 14 | TRBJ1-4 | TRBV29-1 | - | CSARSLGRMEKLFF | TGCAGTGCCCGTTCACTAGGACGGATGGAAAAACTGTTTTTT
- | 15 | TRBJ2-3 | TRBV19 | - | CANLVSRISTDTQYF | TGTGCCAACCTGGTTAGCCGGATTTCCACAGATACGCAGTATTTT
TRBD1 | 13 | TRBJ2-7 | TRBV28 | - | CASMIGGTYEQYF | TGTGCCAGCATGATAGGGGGCACCTACGAGCAGTACTTC
- | 16 | TRBJ2-2 | TRBV23-1 | - | CASSQDPGKGTGELFF | TGCGCCAGCAGCCAAGATCCGGGGAAAGGCACCGGGGAGCTGTTTTTT
- | 13 | TRBJ2-7 | TRBV1 | - | CASSQDLSYEQYF | TGCGCCAGCAGCCAAGATCTAAGCTACGAGCAGTACTTC
- | 14 | TRBJ2-3 | TRBV29-1 | - | CSVDVLGRTDTQYF | TGCAGCGTTGACGTACTCGGGCGGACGGATACGCAGTATTTT
- | 16 | TRBJ1-4 | TRBV1 | - | CASSHHNRLEMGKLFF | TGCGCCAGCAGCCACCATAACAGGTTGGAGATGGGGAAACTGTTTTTT
- | 16 | TRBJ2-1 | TRBV6-8 | - | CASREGPGTSYNEQFF | TGTGCCAGCAGGGAGGGCCCAGGGACTTCATACAATGAGCAGTTCTTC
- | 14 | TRBJ1-4 | TRBV7-6 | - | CASSFQGREEKLFF | TGTGCCAGCAGCTTTCAGGGGAGAGAGGAAAAACTGTTTTTT
- | 14 | TRBJ2-1 | TRBV5-1 | - | CASRETDSYNEQFF | TGCGCCAGCAGAGAGACAGATTCCTACAATGAGCAGTTCTTC
- | 11 | TRBJ2-7 | TRBV30 | few | CAWSWGNEQYF | TGTGCCTGGAGTTGGGGGAACGAGCAGTACTTC
- | 16 | TRBJ2-5 | TRBV19 | - | CASSIGRRERGETQYF | TGTGCCAGTAGTATAGGACGGCGGGAGAGGGGGGAGACCCAGTACTTC